This entry describes one T cell receptor (beta chain). This record comes from a study of blood T cell repertoires in COVID-19. The wider study: Some COVID-19 samples were acute and others convalescent; all came from the United States, Italy and Spain. PBMCs, B-cell-depleted T cells, or T cells provided the cDNA or gDNA that made up the material.

Clones were sequenced by immunoSEQ multiplex PCR, and TCRdb holds only the in-frame ones, with some missing. The sample includes more than 85,000 clones, about 87% of them seen just once. The TCR was taken from a man in his fifties or sixties with active or convalescent COVID-19. Specimen: peripheral blood.

In DNA, the CDR3 is TGTGCCAGCACCGGGACAGGGAGAAACACCATATATTTT. This translates into CASTGTGRNTIYF. V is TRBV6-5 and J is TRBJ1-3, with 9 bases aligning to TRBD1. J was trimmed by 5 bases and V by 7 bases; bases with no gene match: 3. The CDR3 contains 13 residues. CDR1 is MNHEY and CDR2 is SVGAGI in the germline V gene.